A selection of T cell receptor beta chains follows, all from one sample in a study of cytomegalovirus exposure and HLA in healthy donors. Sequencing was performed with immunoSEQ multiplex PCR; in TCRdb, only in-frame clones are kept and a portion is missing. This sample has 170,000 or so clones, with about 86% found just once. Sequenced: PBMCs. Every receptor here comes from a woman aged 18-35 years in good health and CMV-seropositive. The CDR3 runs from the conserved cysteine through the conserved F or W.

v_call cdr3_aa
TRBV5-1 CASSLAGGTGTDTQYF
TRBV4-1 CASSQGLGAFSNQPQHF
TRBV6-1 CASSVHSSYEQYF
TRBV6-6 CASSNTGGRTDTQYF
TRBV9 CASSVGLDREVGYTF
TRBV9 CASSPGEGAHSGNTIYF
TRBV29-1 CSVEDRLNEQYF
TRBV9 CASSARQSVYGYTF
TRBV5-6 CASSPRTSGSYEQYF
TRBV19 CASSTFIGTANTEAFF
TRBV23-1 CASSQRTNSGGTHNEQFF
TRBV7-3 CASSLGTGNEQFF
TRBV10-1 CASSDGQGAEAFF
TRBV11-2 CASSLIGAGEQFF
TRBV5-1 CASSLVGANTGELFF
TRBV2 CASSPGTTYGYTF
TRBV6-1 CASSNPPHGGRLF
TRBV25-1 CASSERGTGGRGGYTF
TRBV7-2 CASSLRPRGDGYTF
TRBV29-1 CSVYRSVTEAFF
TRBV27 CASSPLSGTGDSPLHF
TRBV7-8 CASSYDRGGEQYF
TRBV7-3 CASSLSGQGLLGGYTF
TRBV19 CASSIGRGRDQPQHF
TRBV6-1 CASSELFRTGKNYGYTF
TRBV29-1 CSAQQAAPNTGELFF
TRBV5-1 CASSLGQIYEQYF
TRBV28 CASSLGGAGELFF
TRBV4-2 CASSQVTSLVADTQYF
TRBV6-5 CASRNRGTQYF
TRBV10-3 CAISESQGYYTF
TRBV5-6 CASSFLGRTSPHHF
TRBV4-2 CASSTKDRYNEQFF
TRBV5-6 CASSLGEAFLDTF
TRBV28 CASRFEANTEAFF
TRBV5-6 CASSRPRVNTEAFF
TRBV20-1 CSALPDGYTF
TRBV7-3 CASSPTNTDTQYF
TRBV5-7 CASSSTRQGPWDEQFF
TRBV20-1 CSVLGLNEQFF
TRBV2 CASRGTRGIETQYF
TRBV29-1 CSEGDSEHEQFF
TRBV4-3 CASSQDPAGGPTSTDTQYF